The 10 T cell receptor beta chains below come from one sample, sequenced in a study of metastatic and nonmetastatic thyroid tumors. TCRdb re-processed the PCR reads through MiXCR. Of roughly 30,000 clones listed, roughly a sixth are singletons. Each patient went into thyroid surgery without having received any treatment. Sequences were obtained from blood. Receptor source: a female donor with papillary thyroid cancer or a benign thyroid nodule (not recorded which). Some clones in this sample may be carry-over from other donors' samples.

This clone was recorded at least ten times. This chain uses TRBV10-1 with TRBJ2-5, with 9 bases fitting TRBD1. This CDR3 region has 16 residues. Unmatched junction bases numbered 7, after V lost 3 bases and J lost 2 bases. The germline V gene has CDR1 WNHNN and CDR2 SYGVQD (reference sequence). DNA for the CDR3: TGCGCCAGCAGTGACCGAGGGGGACAGGGACAAGAGACCCAGTACTTC. Protein product: CASSDRGGQGQETQYF.

This clone was picked up many times. The chain uses TRBV6-1 and TRBJ1-1; TRBD1 aligns across 7 bases. Per the germline V gene, CDR1 is MNHNS and CDR2 is SASEGT. The CDR3 is made up of 15 amino acids. V was clipped by 4 bases and J by 4 bases; unmatched bases: 9. Here the CDR3 DNA reads TGTGCCAGCAGTGTACATCCCGACAGGGCCACTGAAGCTTTCTTT. Its protein product is CASSVHPDRATEAFF.

This clone was counted ten times or more. The rearrangement joins TRBV19 to TRBJ2-1; D is uncertain. The germline V and J ends were trimmed by 7 bases and 7 bases, with 17 bases remaining between them. CDR1 is LNHDA and CDR2 is SQIVND in the germline V gene (reference sequence). The CDR3 extends over 14 amino acids. The CDR3 spells CASIDTGSTNEQFF. The CDR3 nucleotides are TGTGCCAGTATCGACACCGGGTCGACTAATGAGCAGTTCTTC.

This clone was seen at least ten times. V gene TRBV20-1 combines with J gene TRBJ2-7, with D perhaps matching TRBD2 (6 bases). Per the germline V gene, CDR1 is DFQATT and CDR2 is SNEGSKA (reference sequence). The CDR3 extends over 17 amino acids. V was cut by 0 bases and J by 0 bases, with 18 bases left in between. The CDR3, as DNA: TGCAGTGCTAGAGATCGGGGTGGTAGCGGTCACTCCTACGAGCAGTACTTC. Its protein product is CSARDRGGSGHSYEQYF.

In regard to this clone: It may be a read error: a sequence one base away is much more abundant. V is TRBV5-5 and J is TRBJ2-3; 8 positions match TRBD1. CDR1 and CDR2 (germline): SGHKS, YYEKEE (reference sequence). This CDR3 contains 13 residues. This CDR3 reads CAISDRGTDTQYF. Written as DNA, the CDR3 is TGTGCCATCAGCGACAGGGGAACAGATACGCAGTATTTT. The full variable domain, in which reference TRBV5-5 and TRBJ2-3 provide the parts outside the CDR3, is DAGVTQSPTHLIKTRGQQVTLRCSPISGHKSVSWYQQVLGQGPQFIFQYYEKEERGRGNFPDRFSARQFPNYSSELNVNALLLGDSALYLCAISDRGTDTQYFGPGTRLTVL.

The rearrangement joins TRBV5-1 to TRBJ2-7; 8 bases are a match to TRBD2. The V and J ends lost 0 bases and 4 bases, in that order; junction bases with no gene match: 9. Germline values: CDR1 SGHRS, CDR2 YFSETQ. This CDR3 is built from 16 residues. The CDR3 DNA follows: TGCGCCAGCAGCTTGGCTCCGGGACTAGGGGTGTACGAGCAGTACTTC. This translates into CASSLAPGLGVYEQYF. Filled out from reference TRBV5-1 and TRBJ2-7, the complete variable domain reads KAGVTQTPRYLIKTRGQQVTLSCSPISGHRSVSWYQQTPGQGLQFLFEYFSETQRNKGNFPGRFSGRQFSNSRSEMNVSTLELGDSALYLCASSLAPGLGVYEQYFGPGTRLTVT.

The V and J genes are TRBV12-3 or TRBV12-4 and TRBJ2-1; 7 bases align to TRBD1. V was clipped by 6 bases and J by 4 bases; unmatched bases: 3. The CDR3 totals 13 residues. DNA for the CDR3: TGTGCCAGCAGCCAGGGACAGTACAATGAGCAGTTCTTC. Translating gives CASSQGQYNEQFF.

The chain uses TRBV28 and TRBJ2-1, with TRBD1 matching over 7 bases. V trimming: 2 bases; J trimming: 5 bases; junction bases outside the gene matches: 3. The CDR3 covers 14 residues. Germline values: CDR1 MDHEN, CDR2 SYDVKM. CDR3 coding DNA: TGTGCCAGCAGTTTAACGGGACAGAACAATGAGCAGTTCTTC. It codes for CASSLTGQNNEQFF.

The chain combines TRBV11-2 with TRBJ2-1; TRBD2 matches at 10 bases. This CDR3 comprises 16 residues. Per germline, CDR1 SGHAT and CDR2 FQNNGV. Trimming at V came to 4 bases and at J to 0 bases, leaving 3 bases not matched to a gene. This chain's CDR3 is CASSSSGRDSYNEQFF. The CDR3 DNA sequence: TGTGCCAGCAGCTCAAGCGGGAGGGACTCCTACAATGAGCAGTTCTTC.

In this sample, this clone turned up many times. CDR3 bases: TGCAGTGCTGCTCCCTCTGCCCGGACTAGCGGGAGCTTCCAGTACTTC. Translating it yields CSAAPSARTSGSFQYF. The chain links TRBV20-1 to TRBJ2-7; TRBD2 aligns across 13 bases. Germline V gene sequence: CDR1 DFQATT, CDR2 SNEGSKA (reference sequence). The J segment lost 10 bases and the V segment lost 5 bases, leaving 17 bases of the junction unmatched. CDR3 length: 16 residues.